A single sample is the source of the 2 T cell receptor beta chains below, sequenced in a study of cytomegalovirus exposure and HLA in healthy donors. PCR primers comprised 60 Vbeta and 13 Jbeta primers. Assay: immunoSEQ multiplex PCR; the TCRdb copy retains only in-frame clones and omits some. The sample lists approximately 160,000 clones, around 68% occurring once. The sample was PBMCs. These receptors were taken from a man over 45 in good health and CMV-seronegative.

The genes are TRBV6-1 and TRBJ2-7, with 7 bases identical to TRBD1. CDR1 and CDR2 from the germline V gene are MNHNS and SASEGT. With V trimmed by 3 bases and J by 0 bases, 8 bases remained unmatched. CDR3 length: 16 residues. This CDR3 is CASSDPGQERSYEQYF. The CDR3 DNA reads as TGTGCCAGCAGTGACCCCGGACAGGAACGCTCCTACGAGCAGTACTTC.

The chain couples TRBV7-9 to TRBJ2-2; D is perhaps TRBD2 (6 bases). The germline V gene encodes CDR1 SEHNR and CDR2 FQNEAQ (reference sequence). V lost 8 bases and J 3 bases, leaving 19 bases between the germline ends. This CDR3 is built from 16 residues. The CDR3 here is CASPGGLGVDTGELFF. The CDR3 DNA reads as TGTGCCAGCCCCGGAGGGCTAGGCGTGGACACCGGGGAGCTGTTTTTT.